The 15 T cell receptor beta chains below were found in one sample sequenced in a study of CD8 T cells in ankylosing spondylitis. Findings and caveats of the study: In ankylosing spondylitis blood, a motif of seven or eight highly homologous TCR beta variants appeared characteristic.

TCRdb re-called the 5' RACE reads through MiXCR, storing one row per CDR3 protein. The sample consists of hundreds of thousands of distinct CDR3 sequences, around 11% of them appearing once. For these TCRs, the target antigens are not known. The specimen was blood, either unsorted or a sorted T cell fraction (not recorded which). The receptors derive from a male donor with ankylosing spondylitis.

This clonotype was counted between two and nine times. This rearrangement joins TRBV30 to TRBJ1-5; D is uncertain. Germline V gene data show CDR1 as GTSNPN and CDR2 as SVGIG (reference sequence). The CDR3 contains 14 residues. V was trimmed by 0 bases and J by 4 bases, leaving 10 bases between them. This CDR3 is CAWSVRATNQPQHF. The CDR3 nucleotides are TGTGCCTGGAGTGTACGGGCCACTAATCAGCCCCAGCATTTT.

This clonotype was detected many times. V usage is TRBV29-1 and J usage is TRBJ1-1, with D unresolved. Germline lookup yields CDR1 SQVTM and CDR2 ANQGSEA. V was pared by 5 bases and J by 0 bases, with 10 bases between. The CDR3 loop spans 13 amino acids. This CDR3 reads CSVMEDLNTEAFF. The CDR3 DNA follows: TGCAGCGTTATGGAAGACCTGAACACTGAAGCTTTCTTT.

This clonotype was found many times. This chain connects TRBV7-9 to TRBJ2-1, with TRBD2 identical over 10 bases. The CDR3 is 15 amino acids. Trimming cost V 6 bases and J 10 bases; bases outside gene matches: 12. Germline V gene sequence: CDR1 SEHNR, CDR2 FQNEAQ (reference sequence). CDR3 sequence: CASRSLAGVRGEQFF. CDR3 bases: TGTGCCAGCAGATCTCTAGCGGGGGTTCGTGGGGAGCAGTTCTTC.

This clonotype was seen only once. The V gene is TRBV6-1, the J gene TRBJ2-7; perhaps TRBD2 as D (6 bases). Trimming took off 8 bases at V and 4 bases at J, with 18 bases between the two ends. Germline lookup yields CDR1 MNHNS and CDR2 SASEGT. This CDR3 region has 14 residues. The CDR3: CASLWGLGVYEQYF. CDR3 coding DNA: TGTGCCAGCCTATGGGGACTGGGTGTTTACGAGCAGTACTTC.

The chain has TRBV20-1 and TRBJ2-3, with D uncertain. There are 13 residues in the CDR3. V lost 4 bases, J lost 0 bases, and 8 bases lay in between. Germline CDR1 is DFQATT and CDR2 is SNEGSKA (reference sequence). For the CDR3, the DNA is TGCAGTGCTATCAAAGCTAGCACAGATACGCAGTATTTT. This gives the protein CSAIKASTDTQYF.

This clonotype showed up just a few times. The chain carries TRBV5-1 and TRBJ1-2; tentatively, D is TRBD1 (5 bases). The germline V gene has CDR1 SGHRS and CDR2 YFSETQ. V gave up 6 bases and J gave up 14 bases, with 26 bases separating them. The CDR3 consists of 14 residues. The CDR3 is CASIPSSGPFGWTF. CDR3 in DNA: TGCGCCAGCATCCCATCCTCGGGACCCTTTGGGTGGACCTTC.

CDR3 sequence: CSVRRREFNTEAFF. CDR3 DNA: TGCAGCGTTAGACGCCGGGAGTTTAACACTGAAGCTTTCTTT. The chain recombines TRBV29-1 with TRBJ1-1, with no clear D. The ends were cut back, 5 bases at V and 2 bases at J, with 15 bases in the middle. This CDR3 region has 14 residues. Germline CDR1 reads SQVTM; CDR2 reads ANQGSEA.

This clonotype turned up a few times. For the CDR3, the DNA is TGTGCCACCAGTGACAAGCGTCCAGGGGATAATCAGCCCCAGCATTTT. Translated: CATSDKRPGDNQPQHF. This chain uses TRBV24-1 with TRBJ1-5; weak D call: TRBD1 (6 bases). V lost 4 bases and J lost 4, with 16 bases in between. Germline-derived CDR1 and CDR2 are KGHDR and SFDVKD. The CDR3 extends over 16 amino acids.

This clonotype was detected a few times. The V and J genes are TRBV7-2 and TRBJ1-1; D is uncertain. With 8 bases removed from V and 2 bases from J, the gap between germline ends came to 15 bases. The CDR3 spans 14 residues. Germline-derived CDR1 and CDR2 are SGHTA and FQGNSA. This CDR3 is CASAARRTNTEAFF. CDR3 DNA sequence: TGTGCCAGCGCGGCAAGGCGGACTAACACTGAAGCTTTCTTT. The whole variable domain, remainder taken from reference TRBV7-2 and TRBJ1-1, is GAGVSQSPSNKVTEKGKDVELRCDPISGHTALYWYRQSLGQGLEFLIYFQGNSAPDKSGLPSDRFSAERTGGSVSTLTIQRTQQEDSAVYLCASAARRTNTEAFFGQGTRLTVV.

In this sample, this clonotype turned up a few times. The J gene is TRBJ2-5, the V gene TRBV25-1; D possibly matches TRBD1 or TRBD2 (5 bases each). CDR1 MGHDK and CDR2 SYGVNS come from the germline V gene. CDR3 length: 13 residues. The ends were cut back, 7 bases at V and 5 bases at J, with 14 bases in the middle. This CDR3 reads CASTGPEGETQYF. CDR3 DNA: TGTGCCAGCACGGGACCAGAGGGGGAGACCCAGTACTTC.

At least ten counts were recorded for this clonotype. J is TRBJ1-1 and V is TRBV5-1; D ambiguous. Germline lookup yields CDR1 SGHRS and CDR2 YFSETQ. Trimming took 0 bases from V and 5 from J, leaving 8 bases between them. CDR3 length equals 13 residues. The CDR3 nucleotides read TGCGCCAGCAGCTTGGAGGGTTTGACTGAAGCTTTCTTT. As protein: CASSLEGLTEAFF.

This clonotype was seen a handful of times. The rearrangement uses TRBV20-1 and TRBJ2-5; TRBD1 aligns across 8 bases. Germline-derived CDR1 and CDR2 are DFQATT and SNEGSKA (reference sequence). With 3 bases clipped from V and 2 bases from J, the junction kept 2 bases outside the gene matches. This CDR3 region has 13 residues. The CDR3 loop reads CSASYRGQETQYF. CDR3 nucleotide sequence: TGCAGTGCTAGTTACAGGGGGCAAGAGACCCAGTACTTC.

As concerns this clonotype: At one end, the junction sequence differs from germline, possibly due to a read error. The chain carries TRBV28 and TRBJ2-1; 7 nucleotides agree with TRBD2. The CDR3 is 15 amino acids. CDR1 and CDR2 from the germline V gene are MDHEN and SYDVKM. The CDR3 region is CASSLRGRAHNVQFF. For the CDR3, the DNA is TGTGCCAGCAGTCTTCGTGGGAGGGCCCACAATGTGCAGTTCTTC.

This clonotype has at least ten counts. The chain combines TRBV20-1 with TRBJ1-2; a possible D gene is TRBD1 (5 bases). The CDR3 contains 15 residues. V was pared by 5 bases and J by 3 bases, with 19 bases between. CDR1 DFQATT and CDR2 SNEGSKA come from the germline V gene (reference sequence). CDR3 protein: CSAPPAGLRYYGYTF. CDR3 bases: TGCAGTGCTCCGCCCGCGGGACTTCGGTACTATGGCTACACCTTC.

This chain connects TRBV20-1 to TRBJ2-2; D might be TRBD1 or TRBD2, each matching 5 bases. V lost 3 bases, J lost 6 bases, and 14 bases lay in between. This CDR3 region has 14 residues. Germline V gene sequence: CDR1 DFQATT, CDR2 SNEGSKA (reference sequence). CDR3 in amino acids: CSASFSGAAGELFF. The CDR3 DNA is TGCAGTGCTAGTTTTTCCGGGGCGGCCGGGGAGCTGTTTTTT.